This passage covers 21 T cell receptor beta chains from one sample sequenced in a study. In TCRdb, the RT-PCR reads were re-called with MiXCR into one record per CDR3 protein. This table holds about 700,000 distinct CDR3 sequences, 11% to 15% found once. The sample taken for sequencing was memory CD4+ T cells from blood. These receptors all come from a female donor in good health, serving as a healthy control.

This chain links TRBV9 with TRBJ2-3; 13 bases are a match to TRBD2. J lost 2 bases, V lost 2 bases, and 11 bases had no gene match. The CDR3 runs 19 residues. Germline assignment: CDR1 SGDLS and CDR2 YYNGEE. The CDR3 spells CASSVGLAGEPTVTDTQYF. As DNA, the CDR3 is TGTGCCAGCAGCGTCGGACTAGCGGGAGAACCCACCGTCACAGATACGCAGTATTTT.

In this sample, this clonotype turned up many times. The V call is TRBV4-3, the J call TRBJ2-7, with D unresolved. CDR3 length: 14 amino acids. The V gene lost 4 bases and the J gene lost 0 bases, with 10 bases spanning the gap. Germline CDR1 and CDR2: LGHNA and YSLEER. The CDR3, as DNA: TGCGCCAGCAGCCTGACGCGGAGCTCCTACGAGCAGTACTTC. Its protein is CASSLTRSSYEQYF.

This clonotype was seen a few times. Here the CDR3 reads CASSDRGVDTEAFF. In DNA form, the CDR3 reads TGTGCCAGCAGTGATAGGGGGGTCGACACTGAAGCTTTCTTT. The V gene is TRBV2, the J gene TRBJ1-1, with D maybe TRBD1 (6 bases). V lost 3 bases, J lost 3 bases, and 11 bases lay in between. Germline V gene lookup returns CDR1 SNHLY and CDR2 FYNNEI. This CDR3 is built from 14 residues.

This sequence joins TRBV18 and TRBJ2-7; D gene unclear. This CDR3 spans 12 amino acids. Per germline, CDR1 KGHSH and CDR2 LQKENI. V shed 3 bases and J shed 4 bases, with 7 bases lying between them. The DNA of the CDR3 is TGTGCCAGCTCACCGAGAGCATACGAGCAGTACTTC. It is translated as CASSPRAYEQYF. The complete variable domain, with remaining parts taken from reference TRBV18 and TRBJ2-7, reads NAGVMQNPRHLVRRRGQEARLRCSPMKGHSHVYWYRQLPEEGLKFMVYLQKENIIDESGMPKERFSAEFPKEGPSILRIQQVVRGDSAAYFCASSPRAYEQYFGPGTRLTVT.

In its sample, this clonotype was seen a few times. The rearrangement links TRBV5-1 to TRBJ1-5; D perhaps matches TRBD1 (5 bases). CDR1 SGHRS and CDR2 YFSETQ come from the germline V gene. Trimming pared 4 bases from V and 3 bases from J, leaving 11 bases between. The length of the CDR3 is 14 residues. In DNA form, the CDR3 reads TGCGCCAGCAGCCCGGGGGGTGACAATCAGCCCCAGCATTTT. Protein: CASSPGGDNQPQHF.

This clonotype was counted ten times or more. The rearrangement links TRBV5-6 to TRBJ2-1, with 7 positions matching TRBD2. V dropped 7 bases and J dropped 10; count of bases not matched to a gene: 11. This CDR3 spans 13 amino acids. Per germline, CDR1 SGHDT and CDR2 YYEEEE. CDR3 region: CASERERGREQFF. The CDR3 coding sequence is TGTGCCAGCGAGCGGGAACGGGGCCGAGAGCAGTTCTTC.

This chain joins TRBV10-3 and TRBJ1-2, with D possibly being TRBD1 (6 bases). CDR3 length: 14 amino acids. CDR1 is ENHRY and CDR2 is SYGVKD in the germline V gene. V shed 2 bases and J shed 8 bases, with 15 bases lying between them. The CDR3 spells CAISETSQGWGYTF. CDR3 coding DNA: TGTGCCATCAGTGAGACTTCACAGGGTTGGGGCTACACCTTC.

This clonotype was seen only a few times. The CDR3 loop reads CASSFAVGATVEQYF. The CDR3 region has the DNA TGCGCCAGCAGCTTTGCTGTGGGGGCCACGGTCGAGCAGTACTTC. The rearrangement links TRBV5-1 to TRBJ2-7, with D possibly matching TRBD1 (6 bases). The germline V gene encodes CDR1 SGHRS and CDR2 YFSETQ. The CDR3 has 15 residues. V was pared by 2 bases and J by 6 bases, with 18 bases between.

This clonotype was seen a handful of times. The V and J genes are TRBV10-3 and TRBJ1-2; D might be TRBD1 (6 bases). This CDR3 has 16 amino acids. V dropped 2 bases and J dropped 6 bases, with 19 bases sitting between them. The germline CDR1 and CDR2 sequences are ENHRY and SYGVKD. The DNA for the CDR3 is TGTGCCATCAGTGAGGTCGGGGGGCGGGAATCGAATGGCTACACCTTC. It encodes CAISEVGGRESNGYTF.

The table lists this clonotype with a few counts. The rearrangement links TRBV18 to TRBJ1-4, with a tentative D call TRBD1 (6 bases). The length of the CDR3 is 13 residues. Trimming left V 6 bases short and J 5 bases short, with 10 bases between. The V gene's germline CDR1 is KGHSH and CDR2 LQKENI. DNA for the CDR3: TGTGCCAGCTCGGGGGACAAAAATGAAAAACTGTTTTTT. Translation: CASSGDKNEKLFF. Based on the CDR3 plus reference TRBV18 and TRBJ1-4, the full variable domain is NAGVMQNPRHLVRRRGQEARLRCSPMKGHSHVYWYRQLPEEGLKFMVYLQKENIIDESGMPKERFSAEFPKEGPSILRIQQVVRGDSAAYFCASSGDKNEKLFFGSGTQLSVL.

This clonotype was observed at least ten times. V gene TRBV25-1 combines with J gene TRBJ1-6; D may be TRBD1 (6 bases). The CDR3 is 12 residues long. The germline gives CDR1 MGHDK, CDR2 SYGVNS. Trimming took off 7 bases at V and 14 bases at J, with 15 bases between the two ends. CDR3 loop: CASNKNRVSLHF. The CDR3 DNA is TGTGCCAGCAATAAAAACAGGGTCTCCCTCCACTTT.

This clonotype was counted many times. The CDR3 nucleotides read TGCAGTGCTAGTGGGCCCCCGAACACCGGGGAGCTGTTTTTT. Amino acids: CSASGPPNTGELFF. The J gene is TRBJ2-2, the V gene TRBV20-1; the D is unclear. Germline CDR1 reads DFQATT; CDR2 reads SNEGSKA (reference sequence). Trimming took off 3 bases at V and 0 bases at J, with 8 bases between the two ends. The CDR3 runs 14 residues.

In this sample, this clonotype turned up a few times. The chain couples TRBV4-1 to TRBJ1-1; TRBD1 might be the D (5 bases). V was cut by 0 bases and J by 6 bases, with 14 bases left in between. Germline CDR1 MGHRA, CDR2 YSYEKL. The CDR3 consists of 15 residues. DNA of the CDR3: TGCGCCAGCAGCCAAGATAGCGCAGGGAGGCCTGAAGCTTTCTTT. Protein: CASSQDSAGRPEAFF.

This clonotype was picked up a small number of times. The rearrangement joins TRBV12-3 or TRBV12-4 to TRBJ2-1; TRBD2 matches 9 bases. The CDR3 covers 15 residues. Trimming at V came to 6 bases and at J to 6 bases, leaving 9 bases not matched to a gene. The CDR3 loop is CASSSIAGAGNEQFF. The CDR3 DNA is TGTGCCAGCAGCTCAATAGCGGGAGCGGGCAATGAGCAGTTCTTC.

The J gene is TRBJ1-2, the V gene TRBV3-1, with D possibly TRBD1 on 6 matching bases. The CDR3 extends over 13 amino acids. Germline CDR1 is LGHDT and CDR2 is YNNKEL (reference sequence). Trimming left V 4 bases short and J 8 bases short, with 14 bases between. DNA of the CDR3: TGTGCCAGCAGCCCCTTGGGGGGGCCGGGCTACACCTTC. Translated, it gives CASSPLGGPGYTF. Together with reference TRBV3-1 and TRBJ1-2, the CDR3 gives the full variable domain: DTAVSQTPKYLVTQMGNDKSIKCEQNLGHDTMYWYKQDSKKFLKIMFSYNNKELIINETVPNRFSPKSPDKAHLNLHINSLELGDSAVYFCASSPLGGPGYTFGSGTRLTVV.

This clonotype was detected a few times. CDR3 region: CASSSTGQGLVGATDTQYF. For the CDR3, the DNA is TGCGCCAGCAGCAGCACGGGACAGGGTCTTGTCGGGGCCACAGATACGCAGTATTTT. The genes are TRBV5-1 and TRBJ2-3; 9 bases fit TRBD1. The germline gives CDR1 SGHRS, CDR2 YFSETQ. Losses at the gene ends were 4 bases for V and 2 bases for J; bases not matched to a gene: 17. The CDR3 contains 19 residues.

This clonotype was recorded at least ten times. V gene TRBV20-1 combines with J gene TRBJ1-2, with 9 bases that match TRBD1. The CDR3 is made up of 14 amino acids. V was clipped by 0 bases and J by 8 bases; unmatched bases: 7. The germline CDR1 and CDR2 sequences are DFQATT and SNEGSKA (reference sequence). The CDR3 loop reads CSARDGQGYSGYTF. The DNA of the CDR3 is TGCAGTGCTAGAGATGGACAGGGGTATAGCGGCTACACCTTC.

This clonotype was observed a handful of times. The gene calls are TRBV5-1 and TRBJ2-2; TRBD1 is a possible D gene (6 bases). Trimming shortened V by 1 base and J by 1 base, and 11 bases separated the two germline ends. Germline V gives CDR1 SGHRS, CDR2 YFSETQ. The CDR3 is made up of 16 amino acids. This chain's CDR3 is CASSLTSGQNTGELFF. CDR3 DNA: TGCGCCAGCAGCTTGACCTCGGGACAGAACACCGGGGAGCTGTTTTTT.

This clonotype was detected a few times. This chain links TRBV12-3 or TRBV12-4 with TRBJ1-2, with 9 bases identical to TRBD1. CDR3 size: 15 residues. J gave up 2 bases and V 6 bases, and 7 bases lay outside the gene matches. In DNA form, the CDR3 reads TGTGCCAGCAGACGGGGACAGGGAGGAAACTATGGCTACACCTTC. It yields the protein CASRRGQGGNYGYTF.

In this sample, this clonotype turned up a few times. CDR3 nucleotides: TGTGCCAGCAGCCTCGGGACCTTCCCAGACATTCAGTACTTC. Its translation is CASSLGTFPDIQYF. The V call is TRBV7-2, the J call TRBJ2-4; the D call may be TRBD1 or TRBD2 (5 bases each). CDR1 is SGHTA and CDR2 is FQGNSA in the germline V gene. Trimming pared 5 bases from V and 8 bases from J, leaving 16 bases between. The CDR3 loop spans 14 amino acids. The full variable domain, its missing parts supplied by reference TRBV7-2 and TRBJ2-4, is GAGVSQSPSNKVTEKGKDVELRCDPISGHTALYWYRQSLGQGLEFLIYFQGNSAPDKSGLPSDRFSAERTGGSVSTLTIQRTQQEDSAVYLCASSLGTFPDIQYFGAGTRLSVL.

This clonotype was found a few times. This chain joins TRBV6-5 and TRBJ2-2; D is unresolved. This CDR3 spans 12 amino acids. The V gene lost 7 bases and the J gene lost 1 base, with 4 bases spanning the gap. Germline V CDR1 and CDR2: MNHEY, SVGAGI. As DNA, the CDR3 is TGTGCCAGCATCGGGAACACCGGGGAGCTGTTTTTT. It encodes CASIGNTGELFF.